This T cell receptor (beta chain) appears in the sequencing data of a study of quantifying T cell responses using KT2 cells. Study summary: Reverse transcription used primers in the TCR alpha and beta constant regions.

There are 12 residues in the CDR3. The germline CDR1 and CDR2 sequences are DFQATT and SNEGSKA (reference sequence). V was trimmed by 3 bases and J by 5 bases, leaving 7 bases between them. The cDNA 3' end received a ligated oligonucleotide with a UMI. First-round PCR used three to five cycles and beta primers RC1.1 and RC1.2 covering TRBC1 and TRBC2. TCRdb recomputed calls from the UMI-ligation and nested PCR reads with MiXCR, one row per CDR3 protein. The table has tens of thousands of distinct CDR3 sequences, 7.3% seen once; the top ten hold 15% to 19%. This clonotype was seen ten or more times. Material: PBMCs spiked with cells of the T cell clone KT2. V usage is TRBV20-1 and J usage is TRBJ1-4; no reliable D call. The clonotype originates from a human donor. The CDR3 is CSARITNEKLFF. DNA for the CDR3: TGCAGTGCTAGGATTACGAATGAAAAACTGTTTTTT.